Each of the 14 T cell receptor beta chains below was sequenced from the same sample in a study of shared clonotypes between healthy human individuals. Clones were sequenced by immunoSEQ multiplex PCR, and TCRdb holds only the in-frame ones, with some missing. The profile shows roughly 1,000,000 clones, around 82% of them singletons. Material: memory CD4+ T cells from PBMCs. Regarding subset: CD45RA-negative fraction. These receptors all come from a man in his late teens or twenties in good health. Some clones in this sample may be carry-over from other donors' samples.

The rearrangement links TRBV28 to TRBJ2-3; TRBD2 matches at 8 bases. The trim removed 2 bases at V and 11 bases at J, leaving 9 bases unmatched. CDR3 length: 14 residues. The germline CDR1 and CDR2 sequences are MDHEN and SYDVKM. The chain's CDR3 is CASSLQGGRLRQYF. For the CDR3, the DNA is TGTGCCAGCAGTTTACAAGGCGGGAGGCTACGGCAGTATTTT.

This clone appeared a single time. J is TRBJ1-1 and V is TRBV6-4; D not certain. Germline CDR1 is MRHNA and CDR2 is SNTAGT. V lost 7 bases, J lost 1 base, and 16 bases lay in between. The CDR3 contains 15 residues. CDR3: CASKQEETTNTEAFF. CDR3 nucleotide sequence: TGTGCCAGCAAACAAGAGGAGACTACGAACACTGAAGCTTTCTTT.

The chain has TRBV6-6 and TRBJ2-2, with D unclear. Germline V gives CDR1 MNHNY, CDR2 SVGAGI (reference sequence). The CDR3 is 14 amino acids. V was trimmed by 1 base and J by 6 bases, leaving 9 bases between them. DNA for the CDR3: TGTGCCAGCAGTTACTTAACCGGTGCCGGGGAGCTGTTTTTT. It translates to CASSYLTGAGELFF.

V and J are TRBV7-2 and TRBJ1-5; D gene unclear. This CDR3 contains 15 residues. Trimming took off 2 bases at V and 7 bases at J, with 15 bases between the two ends. The germline gives CDR1 SGHTA, CDR2 FQGNSA. CDR3 DNA sequence: TGTGCCAGCAGCTTACAGGAATTCCGGGGACAGCCCCAGCATTTT. It yields the protein CASSLQEFRGQPQHF.

V usage is TRBV28 and J usage is TRBJ2-3; the match to TRBD2 covers 7 bases. Unmatched junction bases numbered 10, after V lost 4 bases and J lost 0 bases. The CDR3 length is 17 residues. CDR1 MDHEN and CDR2 SYDVKM come from the germline V gene. The CDR3 DNA reads TGTGCCAGCAGTTCCCATTGGGGGGAGGGAAGCACAGATACGCAGTATTTT. Its translation: CASSSHWGEGSTDTQYF.

The genes are TRBV30 and TRBJ1-2; 10 nucleotides line up with TRBD1. V lost 3 bases and J lost 4; bases outside the gene matches: 5. Germline V gives CDR1 GTSNPN, CDR2 SVGIG (reference sequence). The CDR3 has 14 residues. Here the CDR3 reads CAWSPDRGVYGYTF. The CDR3 DNA reads TGTGCCTGGAGCCCGGACAGGGGGGTCTATGGCTACACCTTC.

The chain joins TRBV6-1 to TRBJ1-1; 10 positions agree with TRBD1. CDR1 MNHNS and CDR2 SASEGT come from the germline V gene. The length of the CDR3 is 15 residues. Trimming removed 8 bases from V and 6 bases from J; junction bases left unmatched: 12. The CDR3 is CASRGGQGYISEAFF. DNA for the CDR3: TGTGCCAGCCGGGGGGGACAGGGGTATATATCTGAAGCTTTCTTT.

In this sample, this clone turned up a few times. The sample carries other DNA sequences with the same CDR3. The V and J genes are TRBV2 and TRBJ1-2, with TRBD1 matching over 10 bases. Germline-derived CDR1 and CDR2 are SNHLY and FYNNEI. Trimming at V came to 6 bases and at J to 5 bases, leaving 3 bases not matched to a gene. CDR3 size: 13 residues. CDR3 bases: TGTGCCAGCAGCGGGACAGGGGATTATGGCTACACCTTC. It codes for CASSGTGDYGYTF.

This clone was observed a handful of times. The rearrangement joins TRBV7-3 to TRBJ2-5; D not resolved. The germline V gene encodes CDR1 SGHTA and CDR2 FQGTGA. V was clipped by 1 base and J by 5 bases, with 8 bases between them. CDR3 length: 13 residues. CDR3 amino acids: CASSLKAWETQYF. CDR3 DNA sequence: TGTGCCAGCAGCTTAAAGGCTTGGGAGACCCAGTACTTC.

This chain joins TRBV30 and TRBJ1-5; D unresolved. The germline CDR1 and CDR2 sequences are GTSNPN and SVGIG (reference sequence). CDR3 length: 13 amino acids. The V gene lost 2 bases and the J gene lost 7 bases, with 12 bases spanning the gap. The CDR3 DNA sequence: TGTGCCTGGAGTACCCGGGCGGGGCAGCCCCAGCATTTT. Its translation: CAWSTRAGQPQHF.

Here the CDR3 DNA reads TGTGCCAGCACCTCGCCTGACAGGGGAGGTCTAAACACCATATATTTT. It is translated as CASTSPDRGGLNTIYF. The chain links TRBV28 to TRBJ1-3, with 8 bases that match TRBD1. There are 16 residues in the CDR3. From germline, CDR1 is MDHEN and CDR2 SYDVKM. With V trimmed by 7 bases and J by 6 bases, 14 bases remained unmatched. The complete variable domain, with remaining parts taken from reference TRBV28 and TRBJ1-3, reads DVKVTQSSRYLVKRTGEKVFLECVQDMDHENMFWYRQDPGLGLRLIYFSYDVKMKEKGDIPEGYSVSREKKERFSLILESASTNQTSMYLCASTSPDRGGLNTIYFGEGSWLTVV.

The chain couples TRBV5-1 to TRBJ2-1; D is uncertain. Germline assignment: CDR1 SGHRS and CDR2 YFSETQ. The CDR3 is 14 residues long. Trimming removed 2 bases at V and 6 bases at J, with 12 bases between. The CDR3 protein is CASSLSRRSNEQFF. In DNA form, the CDR3 reads TGCGCCAGCAGCTTAAGCCGACGATCCAATGAGCAGTTCTTC.

This chain joins TRBV15 and TRBJ2-3; D gene ambiguous. Trimming removed 2 bases at V and 0 bases at J, with 9 bases between. This CDR3 is built from 15 residues. Germline CDR1 is LNHNV and CDR2 is YYDKDF (reference sequence). CDR3 DNA sequence: TGTGCCACCAGCAGACCCACCACAAGCACAGATACGCAGTATTTT. Translated, it gives CATSRPTTSTDTQYF.

This clone was observed at least ten times. The chain uses TRBV29-1 and TRBJ2-7; 7 bases are shared with TRBD1. The V gene's germline CDR1 is SQVTM and CDR2 ANQGSEA. The J segment lost 5 bases and the V segment lost 4 bases, leaving 8 bases of the junction unmatched. CDR3 size: 13 residues. In DNA, the CDR3 is TGCAGCGTTGTTGAGACAGGGATGGACGAGCAGTACTTC. Amino acid sequence: CSVVETGMDEQYF.